The 18 T cell receptor beta chains below were found in one sample sequenced in a study of T cells in Graves' hyperthyroidism and ophthalmopathy. Amplification of TCR beta CDR3 regions was performed using RNA transcripts as template. The HTBI set primed first-round TCR CDR3 RT-PCR. TCRdb re-derived calls from the multiplex PCR reads in MiXCR, one entry per CDR3 protein. The repertoire has around 340,000 distinct CDR3 sequences, 15% to 20% of them found once; the top ten carry 34%. Input material: blood. The receptors were sampled from a woman between 25 and 40 years old with Graves' hyperthyroidism that later progressed to Graves' ophthalmopathy.

This clonotype was found many times. The gene calls are TRBV7-3 and TRBJ2-7; 10 bases align to TRBD1. Germline CDR1 reads SGHTA; CDR2 reads FQGTGA. CDR3 length: 18 amino acids. The J segment lost 2 bases and the V segment lost 3 bases, leaving 13 bases of the junction unmatched. The CDR3 bases are TGTGCCAGCAGCTTTAGGGATGGTTCTGGGACAGGGGCCTACGAGCAGTACTTC. Translated, it gives CASSFRDGSGTGAYEQYF.

This clonotype was counted many times. The V call is TRBV2, the J call TRBJ2-5; D uncertain. CDR3 length equals 14 residues. The V gene lost 1 base and the J gene lost 6 bases, with 12 bases spanning the gap. Germline CDR1 is SNHLY and CDR2 is FYNNEI. The CDR3 DNA follows: TGTGCCAGCAGTGAAGTTACTGCCGGGCAGACCCAGTACTTC. This translates into CASSEVTAGQTQYF.

A few counts support this clonotype. The genes are TRBV4-2 and TRBJ2-2; 7 bases fit TRBD2. Germline V gene sequence: CDR1 LGHNA, CDR2 YNFKEQ. This CDR3 is built from 17 residues. With V trimmed by 0 bases and J by 7 bases, 11 bases remained unmatched. The CDR3 sequence is CASSQDFSAGRVGELFF. The CDR3 DNA is TGTGCCAGCAGCCAAGATTTTTCAGCGGGAAGGGTCGGGGAGCTGTTTTTT.

This clonotype was seen ten or more times. The rearrangement joins TRBV6-5 to TRBJ2-1; D gene ambiguous. Between the trimmed V and J ends, which lost 0 bases and 10 bases, there was a span of 7 bases. The germline CDR1 and CDR2 sequences are MNHEY and SVGAGI. The CDR3 sequence is 12 residues long. Here the CDR3 reads CASSYSRTEQFF. In DNA form, the CDR3 reads TGTGCCAGCAGTTACTCTCGAACCGAGCAGTTCTTC.

This clonotype was observed many times. The chain uses TRBV7-8 and TRBJ2-7; D is unclear. The CDR3 has 16 residues. V was cut by 0 bases and J by 0 bases, with 12 bases left in between. Per the germline V gene, CDR1 is SGHVS and CDR2 is FQNEAQ. The chain's CDR3 is CASSLAWTSSSYEQYF. The CDR3 DNA sequence: TGTGCCAGCAGCTTAGCTTGGACCTCGAGCTCCTACGAGCAGTACTTC.

To note about this clonotype: Its ends do not fully match the called genes, so a read error is possible. This chain connects TRBV5-4 to TRBJ2-3; TRBD1 agrees at 8 bases. The CDR3 is made up of 16 amino acids. Germline V gene sequence: CDR1 SGHNT, CDR2 YYREEE (reference sequence). The CDR3 loop is CASSYRGVHITDAQYF. The DNA of the CDR3 is TGTGCCAGCAGCTACAGGGGGGTCCACATCACAGATGCGCAGTATTTT. The variable domain in full, completed from reference TRBV5-4 and TRBJ2-3, reads ETGVTQSPTHLIKTRGQQVTLRCSSQSGHNTVSWYQQALGQGPQFIFQYYREEENGRGNFPPRFSGLQFPNYSSELNVNALELDDSALYLCASSYRGVHITDAQYFGPGTRLTVL.

J is TRBJ1-2 and V is TRBV5-6; D might be TRBD1 (6 bases). The germline CDR1 and CDR2 sequences are SGHDT and YYEEEE. The germline V and J ends were trimmed by 6 bases and 7 bases, with 19 bases remaining between them. This CDR3 contains 14 residues. CDR3: CASTLGGADGGYTF. The CDR3 DNA reads TGTGCCAGCACCCTGGGGGGGGCGGATGGTGGCTACACCTTC.

This clonotype was seen many times. The J gene is TRBJ2-1, the V gene TRBV6-2 or TRBV6-3; TRBD2 aligns across 8 bases. CDR1 MNHEY and CDR2 SVGEGT come from the germline V gene. V lost 6 bases to trimming and J lost 5 bases; unmatched junction nucleotides: 6. The CDR3 totals 14 residues. CDR3 protein: CASSQREPHNEQFF. CDR3 in DNA: TGTGCCAGCAGCCAGCGGGAGCCTCACAATGAGCAGTTCTTC.

This clonotype was recorded at least ten times. The chain couples TRBV5-1 to TRBJ2-3; maybe TRBD2 (6 bases). The CDR3 runs to 15 residues. Germline loops: CDR1 SGHRS, CDR2 YFSETQ. Trimming took off 3 bases at V and 0 bases at J, with 11 bases between the two ends. This CDR3 reads CASSSGLTSTDTQYF. The CDR3 DNA reads as TGCGCCAGCAGCTCGGGACTCACTAGCACAGATACGCAGTATTTT.

This clonotype was counted between two and nine times. The rearrangement links TRBV14 to TRBJ2-1, with D possibly TRBD2 on 6 matching bases. CDR3 length equals 16 residues. Trimming took 5 bases from V and 8 from J, leaving 22 bases between them. Germline loops: CDR1 SGHDN, CDR2 FVKESK. Here the CDR3 reads CASSYLSRTGDDEQFF. As DNA, the CDR3 is TGTGCCAGCAGCTACTTGAGCCGGACGGGAGACGATGAGCAGTTCTTC.

The CDR3 here is CASSRGPTGPLNYGYTF. In DNA, the CDR3 is TGCGCCAGCAGCCGAGGACCGACAGGGCCTCTTAACTATGGCTACACCTTC. The chain joins TRBV5-1 to TRBJ1-2; 7 bases line up with TRBD1. Germline-derived CDR1 and CDR2 are SGHRS and YFSETQ. The CDR3 extends over 17 amino acids. J lost 1 base, V lost 4 bases, and 13 bases had no gene match. Together with reference TRBV5-1 and TRBJ1-2, the CDR3 gives the full variable domain: KAGVTQTPRYLIKTRGQQVTLSCSPISGHRSVSWYQQTPGQGLQFLFEYFSETQRNKGNFPGRFSGRQFSNSRSEMNVSTLELGDSALYLCASSRGPTGPLNYGYTFGSGTRLTVV.

This clonotype was seen at least ten times. The V call is TRBV27, the J call TRBJ1-1, with D possibly being TRBD1 (5 bases). Germline CDR1 MNHEY, CDR2 SMNVEV (reference sequence). The CDR3 runs to 13 residues. Trimming stripped 6 bases from V and 1 base from J, with 9 bases between. The CDR3 protein is CASSFGANTEAFF. CDR3 sequence (DNA): TGTGCCAGCAGCTTTGGGGCGAACACTGAAGCTTTCTTT.

This clonotype has just a few counts. The chain combines TRBV5-1 with TRBJ2-7; TRBD2 agrees at 13 bases. Germline assignment: CDR1 SGHRS and CDR2 YFSETQ. The CDR3 length is 15 residues. V lost 3 bases to trimming and J lost 8 bases; unmatched junction nucleotides: 8. CDR3 sequence: CASSYSGTSGTQQYF. The CDR3 region has the DNA TGCGCCAGCAGCTATTCCGGGACTAGCGGGACTCAGCAGTACTTC.

The V and J genes are TRBV10-2 and TRBJ2-3, with no clear D. The CDR3 is 13 amino acids. Trimming took off 7 bases at V and 1 base at J, with 9 bases between the two ends. Germline-derived CDR1 and CDR2 are WSHSY and SAAADI. The DNA for the CDR3 is TGCGCCAGCACCGCAGCTGGCACAGATACGCAGTATTTT. It specifies CASTAAGTDTQYF.

This clonotype was observed at least ten times. The chain carries TRBV11-2 and TRBJ1-1; unclear D gene. The CDR3 has 14 residues. With 2 bases removed from V and 1 base from J, the gap between germline ends came to 8 bases. CDR1 is SGHAT and CDR2 is FQNNGV in the germline V gene. This CDR3 reads CASSLWVTNTEAFF. The DNA of the CDR3 is TGTGCCAGCAGCTTATGGGTCACGAACACTGAAGCTTTCTTT.

There are many counts of this clonotype. The chain has TRBV10-2 and TRBJ1-1; no clear D gene. Trimming cost V 2 bases and J 10 bases, with 26 bases left between them. The CDR3 is 17 residues long. Germline V gives CDR1 WSHSY, CDR2 SAAADI. CDR3 in amino acids: CASSEPALDGVLRRAFF. In nucleotides, the CDR3 is TGCGCCAGCAGTGAGCCCGCGTTGGATGGAGTGCTTAGGCGAGCTTTCTTT.

This clonotype was counted many times. The rearrangement uses TRBV11-2 and TRBJ2-7, with TRBD2 identical over 11 bases. The CDR3 length is 17 residues. CDR1 and CDR2 (germline): SGHAT, FQNNGV. Trimming cost V 7 bases and J 2 bases; bases outside gene matches: 13. The CDR3 is CASTTSGDPGGTYEQYF. The CDR3 DNA reads as TGTGCCAGCACGACTAGCGGGGACCCCGGGGGGACCTACGAGCAGTACTTC. The whole variable domain, filled in from reference TRBV11-2 and TRBJ2-7, reads EAGVAQSPRYKIIEKRQSVAFWCNPISGHATLYWYQQILGQGPKLLIQFQNNGVVDDSQLPKDRFSAERLKGVDSTLKIQPAKLEDSAVYLCASTTSGDPGGTYEQYFGPGTRLTVT.

The chain recombines TRBV11-2 with TRBJ2-7, with TRBD1 matching over 7 bases. Germline V CDR1 and CDR2: SGHAT, FQNNGV. This CDR3 comprises 15 residues. After removal of 1 base from V and 2 bases from J, the junction contained 5 bases not matched to a gene. CDR3 sequence: CASSLAGDSTYEQYV. DNA for the CDR3: TGTGCCAGCAGCTTAGCCGGGGACAGCACCTACGAGCAGTACGTC.